These 26 T cell receptor beta chains were all obtained from the same sample, sequenced in a study of cytomegalovirus exposure and HLA in healthy donors. PCR was performed using 60 Vbeta and 13 Jbeta primers. Assay used: immunoSEQ multiplex PCR; TCRdb lists only in-frame clones, some missing. The table shows some 110,000 clones, with roughly 66% occurring only once. What was sequenced was PBMCs. Every receptor here comes from a woman aged 30 to 39 in good health and CMV-seronegative.

The chain joins TRBV4-1 to TRBJ1-1; D is possibly TRBD1 (6 bases). The germline CDR1 and CDR2 sequences are MGHRA and YSYEKL. The CDR3 runs to 15 residues. Deletions cut 1 base from V and 1 base from J, with 10 bases between. DNA for the CDR3: TGCGCCAGCAGCCAAGTTGACAGGCAGAACACTGAAGCTTTCTTT. Translating gives CASSQVDRQNTEAFF.

This clone has more than one count but fewer than ten. The chain uses TRBV7-9 and TRBJ1-1; maybe TRBD1 (5 bases). The ends were cut back, 2 bases at V and 3 bases at J, with 7 bases in the middle. Looked up from germline, CDR1 is SEHNR and CDR2 is FQNEAQ (reference sequence). This CDR3 has 13 residues. The CDR3 is CASSLQGHTEAFF. CDR3 sequence (DNA): TGTGCCAGCAGCTTACAGGGCCACACTGAAGCTTTCTTT.

The J gene is TRBJ2-7, the V gene TRBV4-3; TRBD2 is a possible D gene (6 bases). Germline V lookup: CDR1 LGHNA, CDR2 YSLEER. The CDR3 sequence is 16 residues long. Trimming shortened V by 2 bases and J by 4 bases, and 18 bases separated the two germline ends. CDR3 nucleotides: TGCGCCAGCAGCCAAATACGGGGGTCGGGAATATACGAGCAGTACTTC. Residues: CASSQIRGSGIYEQYF.

The V call is TRBV5-6, the J call TRBJ1-2; D might be TRBD1 (5 bases). Trimming pared 0 bases from V and 1 base from J, leaving 7 bases between. There are 14 residues in the CDR3. CDR1 and CDR2 (germline): SGHDT, YYEEEE. For the CDR3, the DNA is TGTGCCAGCAGCTTGGAGACAGTTAACTATGGCTACACCTTC. It yields the protein CASSLETVNYGYTF.

The V gene is TRBV28, the J gene TRBJ1-5; D is undetermined. The CDR3 runs 16 residues. The ends were cut back, 2 bases at V and 7 bases at J, with 18 bases in the middle. Germline V gives CDR1 MDHEN, CDR2 SYDVKM. Here the CDR3 DNA reads TGTGCCAGCAGTTTAGAAGTCACCCGACTCGGGCAGCCCCAGCATTTT. It specifies CASSLEVTRLGQPQHF.

The chain links TRBV2 to TRBJ2-3; D is possibly TRBD1 (6 bases). The V and J ends lost 8 bases and 7 bases respectively, with 13 bases between them. The CDR3 runs 12 residues. The germline CDR1 and CDR2 sequences are SNHLY and FYNNEI. Here the CDR3 reads CASRDGTNTQYF. CDR3 DNA: TGTGCCAGCCGCGACGGGACAAATACGCAGTATTTT.

V and J are TRBV7-2 and TRBJ2-3, with D perhaps matching TRBD1 (5 bases). Per the germline V gene, CDR1 is SGHTA and CDR2 is FQGNSA. This CDR3 is 14 amino acids long. Deletions cut 3 bases from V and 1 base from J, with 8 bases between. This chain's CDR3 is CASSFDSGTDTQYF. The CDR3 bases are TGTGCCAGCAGCTTCGACAGCGGCACAGATACGCAGTATTTT.

CDR3 in DNA: TGTGCCAGCAGGGTACAGGTTACAGATACGCAGTATTTT. It yields the protein CASRVQVTDTQYF. V is TRBV2 and J is TRBJ2-3; weak D call: TRBD1 (5 bases). CDR3 length: 13 residues. Germline V CDR1 and CDR2: SNHLY, FYNNEI. Deletions cut 6 bases from V and 3 bases from J, with 10 bases between.

This clone has only a few counts. The identical CDR3 is also encoded by other nucleotide sequences in the sample. J is TRBJ2-1 and V is TRBV19; 13 nucleotides line up with TRBD2. The CDR3 length is 15 residues. Losses at the gene ends were 1 base for V and 6 bases for J; bases not matched to a gene: 0. Looked up from germline, CDR1 is LNHDA and CDR2 is SQIVND (reference sequence). In DNA, the CDR3 is TGTGCCAGTAGTATAGGGACTAGCGGGAGCAATGAGCAGTTCTTC. Translation: CASSIGTSGSNEQFF.

The J gene is TRBJ1-2, the V gene TRBV10-3; D perhaps matches TRBD1 (5 bases). This CDR3 spans 12 amino acids. Germline V gene data show CDR1 as ENHRY and CDR2 as SYGVKD. Trimming removed 2 bases at V and 6 bases at J, with 7 bases between. In nucleotides, the CDR3 is TGTGCCATCAGTGAGGGGGGGGATGGCTACACCTTC. Its protein product is CAISEGGDGYTF.

This clone was found a few times. The rearrangement uses TRBV29-1 and TRBJ2-7; 14 bases are shared with TRBD2. After removal of 0 bases from V and 7 bases from J, the junction contained 8 bases not matched to a gene. This CDR3 has 16 residues. The germline CDR1 and CDR2 sequences are SQVTM and ANQGSEA. CDR3 nucleotides: TGCAGCGTTGAAGAGCTGACTAGCGGGGGGGCAGGTGAGCAGTACTTC. As protein: CSVEELTSGGAGEQYF.

This clone was seen a handful of times. J is TRBJ2-1 and V is TRBV9; D may be TRBD2 (5 bases). CDR1 and CDR2 from the germline V gene are SGDLS and YYNGEE. This CDR3 is 14 amino acids long. Trimming removed 0 bases at V and 4 bases at J, with 8 bases between. For the CDR3, the DNA is TGTGCCAGCAGCGTAGAAGCGGTTTACAATGAGCAGTTCTTC. It specifies CASSVEAVYNEQFF.

V and J are TRBV5-1 and TRBJ2-7; 8 nucleotides line up with TRBD2. Germline loops: CDR1 SGHRS, CDR2 YFSETQ. V was pared by 0 bases and J by 0 bases, with 2 bases of the junction left unmatched. The CDR3 contains 15 residues. The CDR3: CASSLGSGISYEQYF. The DNA of the CDR3 is TGCGCCAGCAGCTTGGGTAGCGGGATCTCCTACGAGCAGTACTTC.

J is TRBJ2-7 and V is TRBV6-5; 10 nucleotides match TRBD2. Germline CDR1 is MNHEY and CDR2 is SVGAGI. The CDR3 extends over 15 amino acids. The ends lost 7 bases at V and 4 bases at J; junction bases unmatched: 10. CDR3 DNA sequence: TGTGCCAGCAACGGGCCGAGGACTAGCGGATACGAGCAGTACTTC. This gives the protein CASNGPRTSGYEQYF.

CDR3 sequence reads: CASSLALTGSEEKLFF. CDR3 DNA: TGTGCCAGCAGCTTAGCACTGACAGGGTCGGAAGAAAAACTGTTTTTT. The V call is TRBV7-9, the J call TRBJ1-4; 7 bases line up with TRBD1. The CDR3 is 16 residues long. V lost 0 bases and J lost 8; bases outside the gene matches: 9. Germline V gene data show CDR1 as SEHNR and CDR2 as FQNEAQ (reference sequence).

The chain carries TRBV19 and TRBJ1-2; 11 bases align to TRBD1. The trim removed 6 bases at V and 8 bases at J, leaving 5 bases unmatched. The CDR3 is made up of 13 amino acids. Germline loops: CDR1 LNHDA, CDR2 SQIVND (reference sequence). CDR3 in amino acids: CASSHGQGAGYTF. In DNA, the CDR3 is TGTGCCAGTAGCCACGGACAGGGGGCGGGCTACACCTTC.

The chain carries TRBV4-1 and TRBJ1-3, with 7 bases that match TRBD1. V was clipped by 1 base and J by 0 bases; unmatched bases: 9. Germline-derived CDR1 and CDR2 are MGHRA and YSYEKL. The CDR3 consists of 18 residues. CDR3 sequence (DNA): TGCGCCAGCAGCCAAGGTTACTTGGGACAGCTCTCTGGAAACACCATATATTTT. Its translation is CASSQGYLGQLSGNTIYF.

The gene calls are TRBV5-4 and TRBJ2-5; D gene ambiguous. The V end lost 0 bases, the J end lost 2 bases, and 11 bases lay between the germline ends. The CDR3 runs 15 residues. CDR1 is SGHNT, CDR2 YYREEE, per germline (reference sequence). The CDR3 sequence: CASSLVDFTQETQYF. DNA of the CDR3: TGTGCCAGCAGCTTGGTCGACTTTACGCAAGAGACCCAGTACTTC.

V is TRBV9 and J is TRBJ1-5, with D perhaps matching TRBD1 (5 bases). Trimming took off 3 bases at V and 5 bases at J, with 6 bases between the two ends. This CDR3 comprises 12 residues. Germline CDR1 is SGDLS and CDR2 is YYNGEE. The DNA of the CDR3 is TGTGCCAGCAGCGCGGGGGATCAGCCCCAGCATTTT. Encoded protein: CASSAGDQPQHF.

This clone was seen only a few times. The J gene is TRBJ1-2, the V gene TRBV9; D unresolved. Between the trimmed V and J ends, which lost 4 bases and 2 bases, there was a span of 24 bases. The CDR3 contains 18 residues. Germline lookup yields CDR1 SGDLS and CDR2 YYNGEE. The CDR3 nucleotides are TGTGCCAGCAGCCCCCGGATGGAGAATCAATATTTAAACTATGGCTACACCTTC. This encodes CASSPRMENQYLNYGYTF.

The chain combines TRBV2 with TRBJ1-4; D gene uncertain. With 6 bases removed from V and 7 bases from J, the gap between germline ends came to 15 bases. The CDR3 sequence is 14 residues long. The germline gives CDR1 SNHLY, CDR2 FYNNEI. DNA for the CDR3: TGTGCCAGCAGGACCCCCGGGAAGGGTGAAAAACTGTTTTTT. It encodes CASRTPGKGEKLFF.

The V gene is TRBV6-9, the J gene TRBJ2-1; a possible D gene is TRBD2 (6 bases). This CDR3 region has 15 residues. CDR1 MNHGY and CDR2 SVAAGI come from the germline V gene. The V gene lost 2 bases and the J gene lost 4 bases, with 12 bases spanning the gap. CDR3 residues: CASSYTRERYNEQFF. The CDR3, as DNA: TGTGCCAGCAGTTATACTCGGGAGCGATACAATGAGCAGTTCTTC.

Only a few counts were recorded for this clone. DNA for the CDR3: TGTGCCAGCAGTTTATCGGCTAGCGGGAGGTATGAGCAGTTCTTC. Translating it yields CASSLSASGRYEQFF. V gene TRBV27 combines with J gene TRBJ2-1; 11 bases map to TRBD2. V shed 0 bases and J 8 bases; nucleotides not matched to a gene: 3. CDR3 size: 15 residues. CDR1 and CDR2 (germline): MNHEY, SMNVEV (reference sequence).

In DNA, the CDR3 is TGCGCCAGCAGCTTCCAAGGCAGCGGGTTTAGCACAGATACGCAGTATTTT. Translating it yields CASSFQGSGFSTDTQYF. This chain joins TRBV5-1 and TRBJ2-3, with D tentatively TRBD2 (6 bases). Trimming took 2 bases from V and 0 from J, leaving 16 bases between them. The CDR3 has 17 residues. Germline values: CDR1 SGHRS, CDR2 YFSETQ.

The chain uses TRBV2 and TRBJ1-2; D is possibly TRBD1 (5 bases). Germline assignment: CDR1 SNHLY and CDR2 FYNNEI. V was clipped by 3 bases and J by 2 bases, with 10 bases between them. This CDR3 region has 14 residues. CDR3 coding DNA: TGTGCCAGCAGTGATCAGGACACCAACTATGGCTACACCTTC. It encodes CASSDQDTNYGYTF.

This clone has just a few counts. A junction end diverges from the germline sequence, so it may reflect a read error. The same CDR3 arises from other DNA sequences in this sample as well. The chain carries TRBV15 and TRBJ2-7; no definite D call. The germline V gene encodes CDR1 LNHNV and CDR2 YYDKDF (reference sequence). The CDR3 has 12 amino acids. CDR3 bases: TGTGCCACCAGCCGAGATCGTTACGAGCAGTACTTC. Amino acids: CATSRDRYEQYF.